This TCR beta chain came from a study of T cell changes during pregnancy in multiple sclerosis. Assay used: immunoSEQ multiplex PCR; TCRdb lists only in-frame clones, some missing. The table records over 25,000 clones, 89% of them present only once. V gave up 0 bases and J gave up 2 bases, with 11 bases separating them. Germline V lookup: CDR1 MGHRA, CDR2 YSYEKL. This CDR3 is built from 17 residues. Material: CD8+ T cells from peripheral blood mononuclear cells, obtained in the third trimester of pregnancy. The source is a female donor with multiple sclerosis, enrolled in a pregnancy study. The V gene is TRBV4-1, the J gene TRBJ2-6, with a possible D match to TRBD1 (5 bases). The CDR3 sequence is CASSQETRGAGANVLTF. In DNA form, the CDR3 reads TGCGCCAGCAGCCAAGAAACAAGGGGTGCTGGGGCCAACGTCCTGACTTTC.